This T cell receptor (beta chain) was observed in a study of blood T cell repertoires in COVID-19. Overall study: Sources were T cells, B-cell-depleted T cells, or PBMCs; the material itself was cDNA or gDNA.

CDR1 is MNHNS, CDR2 SASEGT, per germline. Trimming cost V 2 bases and J 4 bases; bases outside gene matches: 9. This CDR3 spans 17 amino acids. Original analysis: Amplifying reference gene primers gave estimates of nucleated cell counts. Assay used: immunoSEQ multiplex PCR; TCRdb lists only in-frame clones, some missing. The DNA was the basis for D and trimming; V, J and clone size are from that table. In the table there are 93,000 or so clones, about 80% of which are singletons. Source material: peripheral blood. The chain links TRBV6-1 to TRBJ1-3, with 9 bases that match TRBD1. This receptor was taken from a human donor in a cohort sampled during active COVID-19. CDR3 sequence (DNA): TGTGCCAGCAGTGAAACCGGGACAGGGCTCTGGGGAAACACCATATATTTT. Amino acid sequence: CASSETGTGLWGNTIYF.